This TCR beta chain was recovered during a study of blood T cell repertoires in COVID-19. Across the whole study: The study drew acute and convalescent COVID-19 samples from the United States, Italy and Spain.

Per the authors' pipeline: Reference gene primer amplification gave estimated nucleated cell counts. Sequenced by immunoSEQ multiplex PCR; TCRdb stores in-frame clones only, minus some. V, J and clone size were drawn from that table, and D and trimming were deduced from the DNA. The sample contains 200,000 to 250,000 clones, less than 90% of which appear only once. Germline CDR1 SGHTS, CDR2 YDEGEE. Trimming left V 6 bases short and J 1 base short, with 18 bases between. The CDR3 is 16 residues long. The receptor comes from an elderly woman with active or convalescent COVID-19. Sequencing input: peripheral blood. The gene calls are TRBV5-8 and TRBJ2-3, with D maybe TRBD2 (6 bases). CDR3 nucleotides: TGTGCCAGCATCGGGGGACGGGGGAAGGGCACAGATACGCAGTATTTT. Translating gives CASIGGRGKGTDTQYF.